Listed here are 18 T cell receptor beta chains from one sample, sequenced in a study of response to subunit inactivated influenza vaccine. TCRdb re-called the RT-PCR reads with MiXCR, one entry per CDR3 protein. This sample has about 830,000 distinct CDR3 sequences; 15% to 20% occur once, and the top ten carry roughly 11%. Specimen: PBMCs from blood, collected 4 to 6 days after vaccination. These receptors were obtained from a man in his fifties or sixties who received an inactivated influenza vaccine.

J is TRBJ2-2 and V is TRBV20-1, with D unresolved. CDR3 length equals 16 residues. Germline V lookup: CDR1 DFQATT, CDR2 SNEGSKA (reference sequence). V shed 4 bases and J shed 1 base, with 16 bases lying between them. The CDR3 here is CSAKMKGRRNTGELFF. The CDR3 DNA is TGCAGTGCTAAAATGAAAGGGCGTCGGAACACCGGGGAGCTGTTTTTT.

This clonotype was detected only a few times. The chain has TRBV10-3 and TRBJ2-4; 10 bases fit TRBD1. With 0 bases clipped from V and 12 bases from J, the junction kept 11 bases outside the gene matches. The germline V gene encodes CDR1 ENHRY and CDR2 SYGVKD. The CDR3 contains 16 residues. The CDR3, as DNA: TGTGCCATCAGTGAGTCGTTGACAGGGGGCTTCCCCGGTCAGTACTTC. This translates into CAISESLTGGFPGQYF.

V and J are TRBV12-3 or TRBV12-4 and TRBJ2-7, with D possibly matching TRBD1 (6 bases). The CDR3 has 13 amino acids. Trimming cost V 5 bases and J 5 bases, with 13 bases left between them. This CDR3 is CASSPTGADEQYF. The DNA of the CDR3 is TGTGCCAGCAGTCCGACAGGAGCCGACGAGCAGTACTTC.

The rearrangement uses TRBV24-1 and TRBJ1-5; D remains ambiguous. The V end was cut by 3 bases, the J end by 2 bases, with 10 bases between. This CDR3 spans 15 amino acids. From germline, CDR1 is KGHDR and CDR2 SFDVKD. For the CDR3, the DNA is TGTGCCACCAGTGATGGGATATCGGGCAATCAGCCCCAGCATTTT. Amino acid sequence: CATSDGISGNQPQHF.

The chain is built from TRBV20-1 and TRBJ2-1, with D tentatively TRBD2 (6 bases). V was clipped by 6 bases and J by 7 bases, with 16 bases between them. The CDR3 is made up of 13 amino acids. Germline CDR1 reads DFQATT; CDR2 reads SNEGSKA (reference sequence). CDR3 DNA sequence: TGCAGTGCAGGAGGGTGGTTAGGGAATGAGCAGTTCTTC. Translation: CSAGGWLGNEQFF.

The chain carries TRBV7-2 and TRBJ2-7, with 12 positions matching TRBD2. CDR1 and CDR2 from the germline V gene are SGHTA and FQGNSA. Unmatched junction bases numbered 7, after V lost 7 bases and J lost 6 bases. The CDR3 loop spans 14 amino acids. Written as DNA, the CDR3 is TGTGCCAGCACCCAGCTAGCGGGAGGGGTCGAGCAGTACTTC. Its translation is CASTQLAGGVEQYF.

This clonotype was counted at least ten times. One junction end disagrees with the germline gene, perhaps due to a read error. J is TRBJ2-1 and V is TRBV5-1; no clear D gene. Germline V gene data show CDR1 as SGHRS and CDR2 as YFSETQ. This CDR3 contains 15 residues. The CDR3 sequence: CASSLGESSYNEQFF. The CDR3 coding sequence is TGTGCCAGCAGTTTAGGAGAGAGCTCCTACAATGAGCAGTTCTTC.

This clonotype was picked up a small number of times. The V call is TRBV20-1, the J call TRBJ1-5; 7 bases match TRBD1. The V gene's germline CDR1 is DFQATT and CDR2 SNEGSKA (reference sequence). With 3 bases clipped from V and 11 bases from J, the junction kept 16 bases outside the gene matches. The CDR3 is 15 residues long. The CDR3 here is CSASRTTGRGGAQHF. CDR3 DNA: TGCAGTGCTAGCAGGACGACAGGGAGGGGGGGGGCCCAGCATTTT.

This clonotype was counted only a few times. The chain is built from TRBV29-1 and TRBJ2-1; 15 bases line up with TRBD2. After removal of 7 bases from V and 5 bases from J, the junction contained 3 bases not matched to a gene. The CDR3 consists of 14 residues. Germline loops: CDR1 SQVTM, CDR2 ANQGSEA. The CDR3 DNA reads TGCAGCGGCGGACTAGCGGGAGGGGACAATGAGCAGTTCTTC. Protein: CSGGLAGGDNEQFF.

This clonotype was recorded many times. The junction differs from germline at one of its ends, possibly a read error. This rearrangement joins TRBV5-1 to TRBJ1-1; D ambiguous. Germline CDR1 and CDR2: SGHRS and YFSETQ. The CDR3 has 13 residues. The CDR3 is CASSLAVNTEAFF. The CDR3 DNA reads as TGTGCCAGCAGTTTAGCGGTGAACACTGAAGCTTTCTTT.

J is TRBJ1-6 and V is TRBV5-1; D might be TRBD1 (6 bases). Germline-derived CDR1 and CDR2 are SGHRS and YFSETQ. The CDR3 consists of 14 residues. Trimming removed 3 bases at V and 5 bases at J, with 9 bases between. DNA for the CDR3: TGCGCCAGCAGCTCGACAGGCCATAATTCACCCCTCCACTTT. It codes for CASSSTGHNSPLHF. Full variable domain (remainder filled in from reference TRBV5-1 and TRBJ1-6): KAGVTQTPRYLIKTRGQQVTLSCSPISGHRSVSWYQQTPGQGLQFLFEYFSETQRNKGNFPGRFSGRQFSNSRSEMNVSTLELGDSALYLCASSSTGHNSPLHFGNGTRLTVT.

This clonotype was seen ten or more times. The chain has TRBV7-2 and TRBJ2-2; D unclear. With 5 bases removed from V and 0 bases from J, the gap between germline ends came to 7 bases. The CDR3 is 14 amino acids. Germline CDR1 and CDR2: SGHTA and FQGNSA. This chain's CDR3 is CASSPRPNTGELFF. DNA of the CDR3: TGTGCCAGCAGCCCCCGACCGAACACCGGGGAGCTGTTTTTT.

The chain has TRBV11-2 and TRBJ2-1; 10 nucleotides agree with TRBD2. Germline trimming cut 5 bases from V and 7 bases from J; bases unmatched to any gene: 17. Germline lookup yields CDR1 SGHAT and CDR2 FQNNGV. There are 18 residues in the CDR3. The DNA of the CDR3 is TGTGCCAGCAGCCGTGGGAATAGCGGGAGGTCCTACGTAAATGAGCAGTTCTTC. Translated: CASSRGNSGRSYVNEQFF.

This chain connects TRBV29-1 to TRBJ1-1; weak D call: TRBD1 (5 bases). Per germline, CDR1 SQVTM and CDR2 ANQGSEA. The germline V and J ends were trimmed by 7 bases and 4 bases, with 25 bases remaining between them. The CDR3 loop spans 16 amino acids. CDR3 in DNA: TGCAGCGCCAGAAATCAGGGAGGCGGCTCGAGCACTGAAGCTTTCTTT. This codes for CSARNQGGGSSTEAFF.

This clonotype showed up just a few times. The chain links TRBV6-1 to TRBJ1-2, with 7 bases aligning to TRBD1. Trimming removed 10 bases from V and 1 base from J; junction bases left unmatched: 12. The CDR3 length is 15 residues. Germline lookup yields CDR1 MNHNS and CDR2 SASEGT. The CDR3 sequence: CANSLYRGDNYGYTF. The CDR3 region has the DNA TGTGCCAACTCCCTGTACAGGGGCGATAACTATGGCTACACCTTC.

V gene TRBV27 combines with J gene TRBJ2-5; no reliable D call. CDR1 and CDR2 (germline): MNHEY, SMNVEV (reference sequence). This CDR3 has 13 amino acids. V was trimmed by 0 bases and J by 5 bases, leaving 7 bases between them. CDR3 DNA: TGTGCCAGCAGTTTATCGGCCTGGGAGACCCAGTACTTC. It specifies CASSLSAWETQYF.

This clonotype was counted between two and nine times. The V call is TRBV7-2, the J call TRBJ2-1, with TRBD1 identical over 12 bases. Germline values: CDR1 SGHTA, CDR2 FQGNSA. This CDR3 is 15 amino acids long. With 5 bases clipped from V and 9 bases from J, the junction kept 8 bases outside the gene matches. This CDR3 reads CASSVPGQGASEQFF. CDR3 nucleotides: TGTGCCAGCAGCGTACCGGGACAGGGGGCTAGTGAGCAGTTCTTC.

The chain joins TRBV20-1 to TRBJ2-7; 8 bases line up with TRBD1. CDR1 is DFQATT and CDR2 is SNEGSKA in the germline V gene (reference sequence). The junction had 10 bases not matched to a gene; V was cut back by 3 bases and J by 6 bases. The CDR3 is made up of 14 amino acids. CDR3 DNA: TGCAGTGCTAGCCCTTCCAGGGGGCTCGGCGAGCAGTACTTC. Translation: CSASPSRGLGEQYF.